This TCR beta chain was profiled in a study of blood T cell repertoires in COVID-19. Study background: The samples span acute and convalescent COVID-19 from the United States, Italy and Spain.

Germline V gene data show CDR1 as KGHSH and CDR2 as LQKENI. The CDR3 totals 14 residues. The V gene lost 3 bases and the J gene lost 4 bases, with 12 bases spanning the gap. As processed by the authors: Nucleated cell number was recorded as an estimate derived from reference gene primer amplification. Clones were read by immunoSEQ multiplex PCR, and TCRdb kept only the in-frame ones, dropping some. D and trimming come from the DNA, and the V and J calls and clone size come from that table. The table includes roughly 300,000 clones, around 85% detected once. Donors in Cohort 3 who had recovered were those with two negative PCRs, healthcare professional clearance, or resolution of their symptoms.

This chain links TRBV18 with TRBJ1-2; D remains unclear. Sample: PBMCs or T cells enriched from blood (not recorded which). The origin of this receptor is a woman aged 45-59 years who had recovered from COVID-19. In nucleotides, the CDR3 is TGTGCCAGCTCACCGCCCGGGGATCCCTATGGCTACACCTTC. Translated, it gives CASSPPGDPYGYTF. Full variable domain (remainder filled in from reference TRBV18 and TRBJ1-2): NAGVMQNPRHLVRRRGQEARLRCSPMKGHSHVYWYRQLPEEGLKFMVYLQKENIIDESGMPKERFSAEFPKEGPSILRIQQVVRGDSAAYFCASSPPGDPYGYTFGSGTRLTVV.